This TCR beta chain was sequenced for a study of cytomegalovirus exposure and HLA in healthy donors. The wider study: Caucasian-associated ancestry cluster membership applied to 75% to 85% of under 450 genotyped donors.

Of note for this clone: Its target is not known.

PCR was performed using 60 Vbeta and 13 Jbeta primers. Here immunoSEQ multiplex PCR was the method, and the copy in TCRdb shows in-frame clones only, minus some. Among roughly 170,000 clones listed, more than 70% were seen once. General study points: Across HLA loci, a later analysis found differing TCR association rates, with DRB1 most and HLA-C fewest. Researchers catalogued roughly 170 TCR beta chains as cytomegalovirus-associated.

This receptor was taken from a male donor in good health and CMV-seronegative. Sequenced input: PBMCs.

CDR3 in DNA: TGTGCTAGTGCTCCTAAGGGTGGACACACAGATACGCAGTATTTT. Translated, it gives CASAPKGGHTDTQYF. The V gene is TRBV12-5, the J gene TRBJ2-3, with D maybe TRBD1 (5 bases). V was cut by 7 bases and J by 2 bases, with 16 bases left in between. Germline V gene lookup returns CDR1 LGHNT and CDR2 FRNRAP. This CDR3 contains 15 residues.